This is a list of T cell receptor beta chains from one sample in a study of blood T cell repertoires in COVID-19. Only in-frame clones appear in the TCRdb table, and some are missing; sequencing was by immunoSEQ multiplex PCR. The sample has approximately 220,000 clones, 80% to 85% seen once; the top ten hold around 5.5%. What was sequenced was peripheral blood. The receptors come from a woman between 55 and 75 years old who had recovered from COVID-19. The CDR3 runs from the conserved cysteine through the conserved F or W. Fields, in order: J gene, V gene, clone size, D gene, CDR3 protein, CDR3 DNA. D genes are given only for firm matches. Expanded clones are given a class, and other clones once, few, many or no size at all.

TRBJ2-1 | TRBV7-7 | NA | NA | CASSQDRQNEQFF | TGTGCTAGCAGCCAAGACAGACAAAATGAGCAGTTCTTC
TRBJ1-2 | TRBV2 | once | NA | CASSVSGYGYTF | TGTGCCAGCAGTGTATCGGGCTATGGCTACACCTTC
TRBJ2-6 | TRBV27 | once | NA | CASSRGYGANVLTF | TGTGCCAGCAGCAGGGGATATGGGGCCAACGTCCTGACTTTC
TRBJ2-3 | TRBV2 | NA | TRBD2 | CASSVAGGPADTQYF | TGTGCCAGCAGTGTAGCGGGGGGGCCGGCAGATACGCAGTATTTT
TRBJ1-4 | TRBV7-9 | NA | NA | CASSLTAATNEKLFF | TGTGCCAGCAGCTTAACCGCAGCAACTAATGAAAAACTGTTTTTT
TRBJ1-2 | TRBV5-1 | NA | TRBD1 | CASSSRQGSNGYTF | TGCGCCAGCAGCTCAAGACAGGGGAGTAATGGCTACACCTTC
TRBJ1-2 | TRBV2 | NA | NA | CASSEMGRMYGYTF | TGTGCCAGCAGTGAGATGGGCCGGATGTATGGCTACACCTTC
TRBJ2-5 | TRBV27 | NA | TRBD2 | CASSPGLVGAETQYF | TGTGCCAGCAGTCCGGGACTAGTAGGGGCTGAGACCCAGTACTTC
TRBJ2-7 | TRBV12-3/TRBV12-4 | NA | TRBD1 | CASSSGQGNEQYF | TGTGCCAGCAGTTCGGGACAGGGGAACGAGCAGTACTTC
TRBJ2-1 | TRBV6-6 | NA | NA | CASLREGQRLNEQFF | TGTGCCAGCCTCCGGGAGGGACAGCGTTTGAATGAGCAGTTCTTC
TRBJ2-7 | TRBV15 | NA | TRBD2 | CATSRRAGDLNEQYF | TGTGCCACCAGCAGAAGAGCGGGGGATCTCAACGAGCAGTACTTC
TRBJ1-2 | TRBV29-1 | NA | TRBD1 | CSVNRDRDDYGYTF | TGCAGCGTTAACCGGGACAGGGATGACTATGGCTACACCTTC
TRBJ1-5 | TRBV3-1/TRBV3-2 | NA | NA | CASSQTPLPRGNNQPQHF | TGTGCCAGCAGCCAGACCCCTTTGCCAAGGGGAAACAATCAGCCCCAGCATTTT
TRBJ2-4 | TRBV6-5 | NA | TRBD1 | CASNAPGQGYF | TGTGCCAGCAATGCACCGGGACAGGGGTACTTC
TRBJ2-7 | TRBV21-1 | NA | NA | CASSPRKDYPVYEQYF | TGTGCCAGCAGCCCAAGGAAGGACTACCCCGTCTACGAGCAGTACTTC
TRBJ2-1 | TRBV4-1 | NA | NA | CATQSQGEQFF | TGCGCCACCCAAAGTCAGGGTGAGCAGTTCTTC
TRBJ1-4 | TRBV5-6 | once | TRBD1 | CASSSRGHEKLFF | TGTGCCAGCAGCTCCAGGGGGCATGAAAAACTGTTTTTT
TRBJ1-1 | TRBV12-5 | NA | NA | CASGRVNTEAFF | TGTGCTAGTGGACGGGTGAACACTGAAGCTTTCTTT